Listed below are T cell receptor beta chains from one sample, sequenced in a study of T cells after yellow fever vaccination. TCRdb re-analysed the 5' RACE reads in MiXCR, keeping a single row per CDR3 protein. The sample records approximately 300,000 distinct CDR3 sequences, about 10% being singletons. The material sequenced was CD4+ T cells sorted from PBMCs, taken 45 days after the yellow fever booster vaccination. The receptors were sampled from a man aged 18 to 30 who received the YFV17D yellow fever vaccine. The conserved cysteine and the conserved F or W are not part of the CDR3 here.

TRBJ1-1,TRBV6-1,ASIRARGTEAF
TRBJ2-1,TRBV12-3/TRBV12-4,ASSTDSNEQF
TRBJ1-1,TRBV6-1,ASSSREADTEAF
TRBJ2-3,TRBV4-3,ASSQDKVGDGRTDTQY
TRBJ1-4,TRBV7-9,ASSLARGTRNEKLF
TRBJ2-5,TRBV12-3/TRBV12-4,ASSLSRFREPQETQY
TRBJ2-1,TRBV10-3,AISGDRLSYNEQF
TRBJ1-5,TRBV12-3/TRBV12-4,ASSTGNYQPQH
TRBJ2-1,TRBV5-1,ASSWAGTNNEQF
TRBJ2-5,TRBV12-3/TRBV12-4,ASSLVQRGTQY
TRBJ2-3,TRBV4-3,ASSLERHELDTQY
TRBJ2-5,TRBV9,ASSVNPTVGVAQY
TRBJ1-2,TRBV9,ASSVEGGGIVGYT
TRBJ2-1,TRBV14,ASSQERQGVQF
TRBJ1-4,TRBV5-1,ASSSGQGAPGGVGEKLF
TRBJ1-4,TRBV7-2,ASSLAGIANEKLF
TRBJ1-1,TRBV5-1,ASSLLQGPTEAF
TRBJ2-4,TRBV7-2,ASSFKGAPDIQY
TRBJ2-1,TRBV18,ASSPVEEQF